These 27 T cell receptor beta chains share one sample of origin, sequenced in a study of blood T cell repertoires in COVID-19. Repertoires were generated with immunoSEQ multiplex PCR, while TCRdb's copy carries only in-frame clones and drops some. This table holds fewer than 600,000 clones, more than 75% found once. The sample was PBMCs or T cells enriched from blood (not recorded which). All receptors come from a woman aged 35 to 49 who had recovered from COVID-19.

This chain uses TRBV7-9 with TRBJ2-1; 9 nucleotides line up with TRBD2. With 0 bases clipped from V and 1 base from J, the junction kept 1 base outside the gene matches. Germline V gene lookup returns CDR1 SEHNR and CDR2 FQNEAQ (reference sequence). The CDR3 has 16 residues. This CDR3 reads CASSLALAGSYNEQFF. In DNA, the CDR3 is TGTGCCAGCAGCTTAGCCCTAGCGGGGTCCTACAATGAGCAGTTCTTC.

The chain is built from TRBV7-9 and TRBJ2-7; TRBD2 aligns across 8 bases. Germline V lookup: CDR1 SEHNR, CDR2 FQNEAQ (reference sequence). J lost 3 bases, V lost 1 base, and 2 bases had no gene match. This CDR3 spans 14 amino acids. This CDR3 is CASSLVSGVYEQYF. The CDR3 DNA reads TGTGCCAGCAGCTTAGTTAGCGGGGTCTACGAGCAGTACTTC. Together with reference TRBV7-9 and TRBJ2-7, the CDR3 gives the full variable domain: DTGVSQNPRHKITKRGQNVTFRCDPISEHNRLYWYRQTLGQGPEFLTYFQNEAQLEKSRLLSDRFSAERPKGSFSTLEIQRTEQGDSAMYLCASSLVSGVYEQYFGPGTRLTVT.

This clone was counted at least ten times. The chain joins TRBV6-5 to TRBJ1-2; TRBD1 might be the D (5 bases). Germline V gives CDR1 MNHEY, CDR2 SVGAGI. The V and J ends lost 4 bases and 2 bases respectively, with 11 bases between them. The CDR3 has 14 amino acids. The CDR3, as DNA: TGTGCCAGCAGTTCTCCGACAGAAAACTATGGCTACACCTTC. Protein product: CASSSPTENYGYTF.

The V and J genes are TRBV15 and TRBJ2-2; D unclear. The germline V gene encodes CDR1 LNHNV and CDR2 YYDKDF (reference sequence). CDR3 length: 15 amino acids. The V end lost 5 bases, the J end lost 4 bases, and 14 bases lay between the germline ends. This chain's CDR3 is CATSLGFPGTGELFF. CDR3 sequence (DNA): TGTGCCACCAGCCTAGGTTTCCCGGGCACCGGGGAGCTGTTTTTT. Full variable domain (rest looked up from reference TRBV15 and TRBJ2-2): DAMVIQNPRYQVTQFGKPVTLSCSQTLNHNVMYWYQQKSSQAPKLLFHYYDKDFNNEADTPDNFQSRRPNTSFCFLDIRSPGLGDTAMYLCATSLGFPGTGELFFGEGSRLTVL.

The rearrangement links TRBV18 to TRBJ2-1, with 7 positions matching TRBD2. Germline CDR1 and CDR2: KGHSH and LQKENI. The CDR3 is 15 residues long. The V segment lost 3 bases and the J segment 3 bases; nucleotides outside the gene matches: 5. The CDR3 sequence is CASSPASGYYNEQFF. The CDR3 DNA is TGTGCCAGCTCACCGGCTAGCGGCTACTACAATGAGCAGTTCTTC.

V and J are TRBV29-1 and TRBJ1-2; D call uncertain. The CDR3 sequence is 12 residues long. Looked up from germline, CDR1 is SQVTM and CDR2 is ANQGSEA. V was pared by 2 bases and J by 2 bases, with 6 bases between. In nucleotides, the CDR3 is TGCAGCGTTGAACAGAAAAACTATGGCTACACCTTC. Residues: CSVEQKNYGYTF.

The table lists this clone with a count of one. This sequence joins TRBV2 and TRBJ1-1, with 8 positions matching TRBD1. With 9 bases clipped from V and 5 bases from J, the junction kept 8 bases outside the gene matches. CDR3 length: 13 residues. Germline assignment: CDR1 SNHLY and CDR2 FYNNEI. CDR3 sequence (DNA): TGTGCCAGGAGAACAGGGGGAATGACTGAAGCTTTCTTT. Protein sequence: CARRTGGMTEAFF.

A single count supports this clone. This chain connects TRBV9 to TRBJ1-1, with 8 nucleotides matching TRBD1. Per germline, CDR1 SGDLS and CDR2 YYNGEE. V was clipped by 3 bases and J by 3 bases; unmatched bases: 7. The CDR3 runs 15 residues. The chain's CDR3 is CASSARTGLDTEAFF. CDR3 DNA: TGTGCCAGCAGCGCACGGACAGGGCTGGACACTGAAGCTTTCTTT.

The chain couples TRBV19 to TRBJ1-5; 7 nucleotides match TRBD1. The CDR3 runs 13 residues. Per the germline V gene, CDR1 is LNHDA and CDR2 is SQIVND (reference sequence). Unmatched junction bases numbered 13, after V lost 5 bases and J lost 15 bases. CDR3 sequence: CASSGGRGKESHF. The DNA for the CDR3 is TGTGCCAGTAGTGGGGGCAGGGGGAAGGAGTCGCATTTT.

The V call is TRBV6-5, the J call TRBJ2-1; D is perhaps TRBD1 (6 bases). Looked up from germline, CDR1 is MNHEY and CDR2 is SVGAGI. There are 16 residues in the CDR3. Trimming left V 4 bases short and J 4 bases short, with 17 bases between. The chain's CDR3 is CASSSDRKGVYNEQFF. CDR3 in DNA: TGTGCCAGCAGTTCCGACAGGAAAGGTGTGTACAATGAGCAGTTCTTC.

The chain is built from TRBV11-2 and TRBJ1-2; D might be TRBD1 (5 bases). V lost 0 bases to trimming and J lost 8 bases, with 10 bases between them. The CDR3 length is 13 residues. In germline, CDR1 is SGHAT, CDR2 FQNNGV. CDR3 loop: CASSLDGARGYTF. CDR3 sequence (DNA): TGTGCCAGCAGCTTAGATGGGGCGCGGGGCTACACCTTC.

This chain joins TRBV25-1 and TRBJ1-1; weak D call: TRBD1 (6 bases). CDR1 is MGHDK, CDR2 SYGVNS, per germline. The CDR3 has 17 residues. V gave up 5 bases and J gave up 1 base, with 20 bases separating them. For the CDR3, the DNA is TGTGCCAGCAGTCCAGGGGTTTACAGGGCGGGGAACACTGAAGCTTTCTTT. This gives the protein CASSPGVYRAGNTEAFF.

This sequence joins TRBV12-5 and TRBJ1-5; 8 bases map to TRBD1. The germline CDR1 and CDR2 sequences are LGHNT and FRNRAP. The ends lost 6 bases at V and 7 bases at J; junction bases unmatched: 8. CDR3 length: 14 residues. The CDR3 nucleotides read TGTGCTAGTGGCCAACAGGGGGTTCGCCAGCCCCAGCATTTT. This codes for CASGQQGVRQPQHF.

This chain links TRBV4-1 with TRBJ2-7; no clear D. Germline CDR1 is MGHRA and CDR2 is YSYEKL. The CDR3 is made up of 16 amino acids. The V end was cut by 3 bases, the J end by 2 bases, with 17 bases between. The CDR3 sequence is CASSQEIARPTYEQYF. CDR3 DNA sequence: TGCGCCAGCAGCCAGGAAATAGCACGACCTACCTACGAGCAGTACTTC.

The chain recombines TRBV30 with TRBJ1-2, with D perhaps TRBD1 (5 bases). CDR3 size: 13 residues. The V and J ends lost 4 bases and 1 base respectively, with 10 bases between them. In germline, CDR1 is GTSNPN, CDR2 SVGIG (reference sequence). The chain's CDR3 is CAWTGGDNYGYTF. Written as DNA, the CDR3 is TGTGCCTGGACGGGAGGGGATAACTATGGCTACACCTTC.

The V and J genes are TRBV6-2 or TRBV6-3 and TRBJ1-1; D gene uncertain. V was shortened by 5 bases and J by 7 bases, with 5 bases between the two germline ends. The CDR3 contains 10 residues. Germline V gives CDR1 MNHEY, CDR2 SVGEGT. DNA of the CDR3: TGTGCCAGCAGTCGCGGTGAAGCTTTCTTT. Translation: CASSRGEAFF.

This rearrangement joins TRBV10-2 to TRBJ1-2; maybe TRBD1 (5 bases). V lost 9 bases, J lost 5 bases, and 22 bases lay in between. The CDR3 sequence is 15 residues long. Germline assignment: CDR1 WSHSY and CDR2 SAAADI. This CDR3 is CARLKGDRKRYGYTF. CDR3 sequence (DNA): TGCGCCAGACTAAAAGGAGACAGAAAAAGATATGGCTACACCTTC.

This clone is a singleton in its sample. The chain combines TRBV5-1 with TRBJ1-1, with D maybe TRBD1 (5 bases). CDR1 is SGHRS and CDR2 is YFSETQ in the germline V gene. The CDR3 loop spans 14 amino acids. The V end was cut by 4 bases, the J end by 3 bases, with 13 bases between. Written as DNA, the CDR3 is TGCGCCAGCAGCAGTCAGGGCTTGGACACTGAAGCTTTCTTT. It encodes CASSSQGLDTEAFF.

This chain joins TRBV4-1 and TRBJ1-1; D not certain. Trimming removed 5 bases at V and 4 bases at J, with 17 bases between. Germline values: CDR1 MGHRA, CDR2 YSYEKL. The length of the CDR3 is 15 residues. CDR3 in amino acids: CASSTHKGVSTEAFF. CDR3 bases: TGCGCCAGCAGCACCCATAAGGGAGTCTCCACTGAAGCTTTCTTT.

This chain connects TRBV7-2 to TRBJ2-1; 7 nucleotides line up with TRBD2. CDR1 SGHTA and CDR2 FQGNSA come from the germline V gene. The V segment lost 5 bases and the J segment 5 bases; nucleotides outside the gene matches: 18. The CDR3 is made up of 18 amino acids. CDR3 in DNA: TGTGCCAGCAGCCAATGGGGTAACACGGGAGGACGAAACAATGAGCAGTTCTTC. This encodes CASSQWGNTGGRNNEQFF.

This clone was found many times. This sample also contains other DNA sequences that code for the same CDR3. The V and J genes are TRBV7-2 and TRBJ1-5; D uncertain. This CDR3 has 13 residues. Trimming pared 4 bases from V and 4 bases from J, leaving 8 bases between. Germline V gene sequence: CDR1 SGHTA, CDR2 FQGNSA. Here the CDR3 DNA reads TGTGCCAGCAGCTCAGGACTTAATCAGCCCCAGCATTTT. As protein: CASSSGLNQPQHF.

The CDR3 bases are TGTGCCAGCAGCCCTAGGACAGTGGGGGCGATCCACGAGCAGTACTTC. It specifies CASSPRTVGAIHEQYF. The chain employs TRBV9 and TRBJ2-7; D is perhaps TRBD1 (6 bases). V dropped 4 bases and J dropped 5 bases, with 22 bases sitting between them. The CDR3 has 16 amino acids. Germline V CDR1 and CDR2: SGDLS, YYNGEE.

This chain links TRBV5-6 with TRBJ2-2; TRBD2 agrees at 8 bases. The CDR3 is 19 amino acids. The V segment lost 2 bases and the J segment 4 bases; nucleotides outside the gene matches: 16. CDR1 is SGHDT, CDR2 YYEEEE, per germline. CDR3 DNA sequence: TGTGCCAGCAGCTTTAGGTTGGAGGTAGCGGGATGGGGCACCGGGGAGCTGTTTTTT. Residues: CASSFRLEVAGWGTGELFF.

Written as DNA, the CDR3 is TGTGCCATCAGTGACCCTTACACGGAGGGGGCTTTCTTT. This translates into CAISDPYTEGAFF. The rearrangement joins TRBV10-3 to TRBJ1-1, with D possibly TRBD1 on 5 matching bases. This CDR3 contains 13 residues. CDR1 and CDR2 from the germline V gene are ENHRY and SYGVKD. Trimming took 3 bases from V and 11 from J, leaving 16 bases between them.

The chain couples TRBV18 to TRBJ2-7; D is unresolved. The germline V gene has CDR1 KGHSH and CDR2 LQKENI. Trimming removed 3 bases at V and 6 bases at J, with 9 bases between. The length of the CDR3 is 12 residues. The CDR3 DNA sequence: TGTGCCAGCTCACCCGGTTCACCCGAGCAGTACTTC. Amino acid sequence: CASSPGSPEQYF.

This chain's CDR3 is CASSRGQNQPQHF. The CDR3 region has the DNA TGTGCCAGCAGCAGGGGACAGAATCAGCCCCAGCATTTT. This chain links TRBV9 with TRBJ1-5; TRBD1 matches 7 bases. Trimming cost V 4 bases and J 4 bases; bases outside gene matches: 2. CDR1 and CDR2 from the germline V gene are SGDLS and YYNGEE. The CDR3 is made up of 13 amino acids.

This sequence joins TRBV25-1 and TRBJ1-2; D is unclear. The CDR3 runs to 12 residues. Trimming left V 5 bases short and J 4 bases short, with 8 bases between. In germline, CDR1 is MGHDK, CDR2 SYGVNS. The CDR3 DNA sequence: TGTGCCAGCAGTAGAGAACTCTATGGCTACACCTTC. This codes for CASSRELYGYTF.